These T cell receptor beta chains were read from a single sample in a study of CD8 T cells in ankylosing spondylitis. TCRdb redid the calling of the 5' RACE reads with MiXCR, one entry per CDR3 protein. The table lists approximately 350,000 distinct CDR3 sequences, 20% to 25% of them singletons. Specimen: blood, either unsorted or a sorted T cell fraction (not recorded which). The source of these receptors is a male donor with ankylosing spondylitis or in good health (not recorded which). Each CDR3 is given with its conserved first and last residue. Each record gives: V gene, D gene, J gene, clone size, CDR3 DNA, CDR3 protein. D genes are given only for firm matches. A clone size is listed for some rows: how often the clone was seen (once, few, many), or a class if it is expanded.

TRBV20-1	TRBD2	TRBJ2-5	-	TGCAGTGCTAGAGATGACCTCCTAGCGGCGAAGACCCAGTACTTC	CSARDDLLAAKTQYF
TRBV11-2	-	TRBJ2-7	-	TGTGCCAGCAGCTTAGTTACGGGTATGGGCTCCTACGAGCAGTACTTC	CASSLVTGMGSYEQYF
TRBV7-8	-	TRBJ2-5	-	TGTGCCAGCAGCCCAGAAGGGTCCCAAGAGACCCAGTACTTC	CASSPEGSQETQYF
TRBV27	TRBD2	TRBJ2-3	few	TGTGCCAGCAGTTTATCTTTCGGGGGGATAGGCGCGGAGTATTTT	CASSLSFGGIGAEYF
TRBV27	-	TRBJ2-7	few	TGTGCCAGCAGTTTAACGGCACACCGGGACGGTTCCTACGAGCAGTACTTC	CASSLTAHRDGSYEQYF
TRBV9	TRBD1	TRBJ2-1	-	TGTGCCAGCAGCGTAGAGGCAGGGGGCTTCTTGGATGAGCAGTTCTTC	CASSVEAGGFLDEQFF
TRBV9	-	TRBJ2-1	-	TGTGCCAGCAGCGTTAGCGGCGACGTGCTCTTATACAATGAGCAGTTCTTC	CASSVSGDVLLYNEQFF
TRBV7-9	-	TRBJ2-3	-	TGTGCCAGCAGCCACGCACCCAAGCCGGCGGATACGCAGTATTTT	CASSHAPKPADTQYF
TRBV5-1	TRBD2	TRBJ2-5	many	TGCGCCACCTCCAGCGGGGGCGGAGAGACCCAGTACTTC	CATSSGGGETQYF
TRBV29-1	-	TRBJ1-1	-	TGCAGCGTGCCGAACCCTAGAGGCACTGAAGCTTTCTTT	CSVPNPRGTEAFF
TRBV9	-	TRBJ2-2	few	TGTGCCAGCAGCTACCGGGACGTGAACACCGGGGAGCTGTTTTTT	CASSYRDVNTGELFF
TRBV3-1	TRBD1	TRBJ2-5	-	TGTGCCAGCAGCCAAGATCAGGGGGTCGGGAAGACCCAGTACTTC	CASSQDQGVGKTQYF
TRBV7-8	-	TRBJ2-3	-	TGTGCCACCCGCGGGGAAAGCACAGATACGCAGTATTTT	CATRGESTDTQYF
TRBV7-9	TRBD1	TRBJ2-3	few	TGTGCCAGCAGCTTACCGGGACAGCCCACAGATACGCAGTATTTT	CASSLPGQPTDTQYF
TRBV18	-	TRBJ2-7	few	TGTGCCAGCTCACCCCGGACAGCAGACTCCTACGAGCAGTACTTC	CASSPRTADSYEQYF
TRBV2	-	TRBJ2-2	once	TGTGCCAGGAGGAGGTTTCGCCCCCACGGGGAGCTGTTTTTT	CARRRFRPHGELFF
TRBV10-2	-	TRBJ2-7	-	TGCGCCGGCAGTGAGTCGGCGGCATTCTACGAGCAGTACTTC	CAGSESAAFYEQYF
TRBV6-4	TRBD2	TRBJ2-3	-	TGTGCCAGCAGTGACCCTCCAGGGACTAGCGGGAGGGTCTCGACAGATACGCAGTATTTT	CASSDPPGTSGRVSTDTQYF
TRBV4-2	-	TRBJ2-1	few	TGTGCCAGCAGCCAAGATCTGTTAGTAAGTGAGCAGTTCTTC	CASSQDLLVSEQFF
TRBV5-1	-	TRBJ2-3	few	TGCGCCAGCAGCTCCTACAAAATCACAGATACGCAGTATTTT	CASSSYKITDTQYF
TRBV4-2	TRBD1	TRBJ2-2	-	TGTGCCAGCAGCCAAGACCGGACAGGGTCCCTGGCGGGGACCGGGGAGCTGTTTTTT	CASSQDRTGSLAGTGELFF
TRBV30	-	TRBJ2-1	-	TGTGCCTGGAGTGCGAACCGGGACCCGGGCAATGAGCAGTTCTTC	CAWSANRDPGNEQFF
TRBV12-3/TRBV12-4	TRBD1	TRBJ2-5	few	TGTGCCAGCAGTCCGCGGGACAGGGACGAGACCCAGTACTTC	CASSPRDRDETQYF
TRBV4-1	-	TRBJ1-5	few	TGCGCCAGCAGCCAAGTTAGCCGCTATCAGCCCCAGCATTTT	CASSQVSRYQPQHF
TRBV11-2	TRBD1	TRBJ2-7	few	TGTGCCAGCAGCAGACAGGGAACCTACGAGCAGTACTTC	CASSRQGTYEQYF
TRBV11-2	TRBD2	TRBJ2-3	-	TGTGCCAGCAGCTTATCCCCGGGGGGGCTGGGAGATACGCAGTATTTT	CASSLSPGGLGDTQYF
TRBV11-2	-	TRBJ2-3	-	TGTGCCAGCAGCTTCTTTTTCCCAGATACGCAGTATTTT	CASSFFFPDTQYF
TRBV5-6	TRBD1	TRBJ2-3	few	TGTGCCAGCAGCTTACGGGACAGGGGGCGCGGCGATACGCAGTATTTT	CASSLRDRGRGDTQYF
TRBV24-1	TRBD1	TRBJ2-7	few	TGTGCCACCAGTGATTGGACGGACAGGGGGATCTACGAGCAGTACTTC	CATSDWTDRGIYEQYF
TRBV15	TRBD2	TRBJ2-5	few	TGTGCCACCAGCGTGGGGGAGGGGGAGACCCAGTACTTC	CATSVGEGETQYF
TRBV4-1	-	TRBJ2-5	few	TGCGCCAGCAGCCCGTCTCTGGAAGAGACCCAGTACTTC	CASSPSLEETQYF
TRBV11-2	-	TRBJ1-2	few	TGTGCCAGCAGCCGCCCGGGCACCAACTATGGCTACACCTTC	CASSRPGTNYGYTF
TRBV11-2	TRBD2	TRBJ2-3	-	TGTGCCAGCAGCCCCGGGCTAGCGGGGCGCACAGATACGCAGTATTTT	CASSPGLAGRTDTQYF
TRBV15	TRBD2	TRBJ2-5	-	TGTGCCACCAGCAGAGAAGCGGGGGGCCTCCAAGAGACCCAGTACTTC	CATSREAGGLQETQYF
TRBV11-2	TRBD2	TRBJ2-1	few	TGTGCCAGCAGCTTAGCCGCGGGGGTGTCCTACAATGAGCAGTTCTTC	CASSLAAGVSYNEQFF
TRBV4-1	TRBD1	TRBJ2-4	-	TGCGCCAGCAGTCTTCGACAGGGGAGTTTGAACATTCAGTACTTC	CASSLRQGSLNIQYF
TRBV3-1	-	TRBJ2-1	-	TGTGCCAGCAGCCAAGACTTCCACAGCACCAATGAGCAGTTCTTC	CASSQDFHSTNEQFF
TRBV7-8	TRBD2	TRBJ2-5	-	TGTGCCAGCAGCCCACACCCTCTCGGGGGAGGGCGGGAGACCCAGTACTTC	CASSPHPLGGGRETQYF
TRBV7-9	TRBD1	TRBJ2-3	-	TGTGCCAGCAGCATGAGACAGGGGGCACGCACAGATACGCAGTATTTT	CASSMRQGARTDTQYF
TRBV15	-	TRBJ2-2	-	TGTGCCACCAGACGAGCGGGGAACACCGGGGAGCTGTTTTTT	CATRRAGNTGELFF
TRBV4-2	-	TRBJ1-4	few	TGTGCCAGCAGCCAAGATCCCGGGGGAGTGGTTAATGAAAAACTGTTTTTT	CASSQDPGGVVNEKLFF
TRBV2	-	TRBJ2-2	few	TGTGCCAGCAGTGAGCGGCAGGGAATGTTAACCGGGGAGCTGTTTTTT	CASSERQGMLTGELFF
TRBV5-6	TRBD1	TRBJ2-7	-	TGTGCCAGCAGCTTAGGGACAGGCTACTACGAGCAGTACTTC	CASSLGTGYYEQYF
TRBV20-1	-	TRBJ1-1	many	TGCAGTGCTAGTTGGGTTACGAACACTGAAGCTTTCTTT	CSASWVTNTEAFF
TRBV10-3	TRBD1	TRBJ2-7	few	TGTGCCATCAGTGAGTCAGAGGACAGGGTTAAGTACGAGCAGTACTTC	CAISESEDRVKYEQYF
TRBV10-1	-	TRBJ2-1	-	TGCGCCAGCAGTGAGTTGGTAGCTCGCGATGAGCAGTTCTTC	CASSELVARDEQFF
TRBV7-8	TRBD2	TRBJ2-3	few	TGTGCCAGCAGCTTCTTCAGCGGGGGAGATACGCAGTATTTT	CASSFFSGGDTQYF
TRBV25-1	-	TRBJ2-6	once	TGTGCCAGCAGTGAATCGGGCTCTGGGGCCAACGTCCTGACTTTC	CASSESGSGANVLTF
TRBV6-2/TRBV6-3	-	TRBJ2-3	many	TGTGCCAGCAGCAAACTGAATACGCAGTATTTT	CASSKLNTQYF
TRBV9	-	TRBJ2-3	-	TGTGCCAGCAGCGTAGTCGGGGTGGGAACAGATACGCAGTATTTT	CASSVVGVGTDTQYF
TRBV6-1	-	TRBJ2-3	-	TGTGCCAGCAGTGAAGAGGGTCTTACCACAGATACGCAGTATTTT	CASSEEGLTTDTQYF
TRBV20-1	TRBD1	TRBJ2-2	many	TGCAAAAAATGCGACAGGGGTAACACCGGGGAGCTGTTTTTT	CKKCDRGNTGELFF